The T cell receptor beta chain described here comes from a study of liver allograft versus peripheral blood T cells. Study summary: The study compared liver allograft T cell receptor repertoires against peripheral blood repertoires of liver transplant recipients. Findings of the study overall: Repertoires of T cell receptors in liver allografts reportedly differed from peripheral blood repertoires.

One entry per CDR3 protein, called by TCRdb with MiXCR from the reads. The sample has about 14,000 distinct CDR3 sequences, 20% to 25% seen once. This clonotype was found many times. Its specificity is not known. The V gene's germline CDR1 is SGHNT and CDR2 YYREEE (reference sequence). The CDR3 consists of 17 residues. Unmatched junction bases numbered 20, after V lost 10 bases and J lost 5 bases. The TCR originated in a human patient who had a liver transplant. Some T cells may be graft donor cells. The chain uses TRBV5-4 and TRBJ2-1, with 8 bases fitting TRBD1. Written as DNA, the CDR3 is TGTGCCCTTGCCCGGACAGGGATCAGTGGGGGCGACAATGAGCAGTTCTTC. As protein: CALARTGISGGDNEQFF.